The T cell receptor (beta chain) described here comes from a study of shared T cell receptors in the human thymus. Assay: immunoSEQ multiplex PCR; the TCRdb copy retains only in-frame clones and omits some. The sample carries about 610,000 clones, roughly 90% recorded once. Germline CDR1 is SGHVS and CDR2 is FNYEAQ. Between the trimmed V and J ends, which lost 3 bases and 2 bases, there was a span of 10 bases. The CDR3 contains 14 residues. This sample also belongs to another study, concerning human thymus T cells. From that study: Resections from corrective heart surgery provided thymus tissue. As related research reported, thymic repertoires overlapped highly among unrelated individuals.

This receptor was identified in a boy in the first two years of life with a congenital heart defect. This chain joins TRBV7-6 and TRBJ2-5; D remains ambiguous. What was sequenced was thymocytes. The CDR3 loop reads CASSLERIQETQYF. CDR3 nucleotide sequence: TGTGCCAGCAGCTTGGAGAGGATACAAGAGACCCAGTACTTC.